This TCR beta chain was identified in a study of T-cell memory formation after mild COVID-19. There are 14 residues in the CDR3. With 7 bases clipped from V and 7 bases from J, the junction kept 9 bases outside the gene matches. From germline, CDR1 is KGHDR and CDR2 SFDVKD. TCRdb processed the 5' RACE reads anew with MiXCR; each CDR3 protein has one entry. The sample holds under 550,000 distinct CDR3 sequences, roughly 17% seen once. This clonotype originated in a man aged 18-30 years who had mild COVID-19 (a few samples of this study predate the infection). Cell type and time point are not known. Sequenced: PBMCs or a T cell subset sorted from them (not recorded which). The chain recombines TRBV24-1 with TRBJ2-3, with 8 bases lining up with TRBD2. The CDR3 nucleotides read TGTGCCACCAGCGAGGGGACTAGTGGGTATACGCAGTATTTT. Amino acids: CATSEGTSGYTQYF.